The source of this TCR beta chain is a study of technical replicates of blood from several donors. Here immunoSEQ multiplex PCR was the method, and the copy in TCRdb shows in-frame clones only, minus some. The sample records about 70,000 clones, just under 97% being singletons. Per the germline V gene, CDR1 is MDHEN and CDR2 is SYDVKM. Trimming took 8 bases from V and 3 from J; bases not matched to a gene: 3. The CDR3 totals 13 residues. The J gene is TRBJ2-2, the V gene TRBV28; TRBD1 matches at 7 bases. The sequenced material came from T cells isolated from PBMCs. This receptor was obtained from a human donor in good health. CDR3 amino acids: CASYTGDTGELFF. CDR3 nucleotides: TGTGCCAGCTATACAGGGGACACCGGGGAGCTGTTTTTT.